The 25 T cell receptor beta chains presented below share a single source sample, sequenced in a study of cytomegalovirus exposure and HLA in healthy donors. PCR amplification relied on 60 Vbeta primers (plus 13 Jbeta primers). Clones were sequenced by immunoSEQ multiplex PCR, and TCRdb holds only the in-frame ones, with some missing. This table has roughly 200,000 clones, around 80% appearing once. Sample: PBMCs. Every receptor here comes from a woman aged 40 to 49 in good health and CMV-seronegative.

The V gene is TRBV5-6, the J gene TRBJ1-2, with 7 bases aligning to TRBD1. Germline trimming cut 2 bases from V and 0 bases from J; bases unmatched to any gene: 4. CDR1 is SGHDT and CDR2 is YYEEEE in the germline V gene. There are 15 residues in the CDR3. CDR3 bases: TGTGCCAGCAGCTTTCCAGGGGGTACTAACTATGGCTACACCTTC. It translates to CASSFPGGTNYGYTF.

This chain joins TRBV19 and TRBJ2-7; 7 nucleotides match TRBD2. The CDR3 is 19 residues long. Germline CDR1 reads LNHDA; CDR2 reads SQIVND (reference sequence). After removal of 3 bases from V and 4 bases from J, the junction contained 21 bases not matched to a gene. The chain's CDR3 is CASSMGGEIRLRGNYEQYF. The CDR3 nucleotides read TGTGCCAGTAGTATGGGAGGGGAGATCCGACTCCGTGGGAATTACGAGCAGTACTTC. The full variable domain, its missing parts supplied by reference TRBV19 and TRBJ2-7, is DGGITQSPKYLFRKEGQNVTLSCEQNLNHDAMYWYRQDPGQGLRLIYYSQIVNDFQKGDIAEGYSVSREKKESFPLTVTSAQKNPTAFYLCASSMGGEIRLRGNYEQYFGPGTRLTVT.

The chain couples TRBV15 to TRBJ2-5; 12 positions agree with TRBD1. The CDR3 spans 16 residues. After removal of 1 base from V and 7 bases from J, the junction contained 7 bases not matched to a gene. Germline CDR1 reads LNHNV; CDR2 reads YYDKDF (reference sequence). CDR3 sequence reads: CATSRVTGQGARTQYF. Here the CDR3 DNA reads TGTGCCACCAGCAGAGTTACGGGACAGGGGGCTCGGACCCAGTACTTC.

The chain joins TRBV27 to TRBJ2-2; 13 bases align to TRBD2. The junction had 11 bases not matched to a gene; V was cut back by 0 bases and J by 7 bases. Germline assignment: CDR1 MNHEY and CDR2 SMNVEV (reference sequence). The CDR3 runs to 19 residues. The CDR3 loop reads CASSLSPVGLAGRDGELFF. The CDR3 DNA is TGTGCCAGCAGTTTATCCCCCGTGGGACTAGCGGGAAGGGACGGGGAGCTGTTTTTT.

The V gene is TRBV18, the J gene TRBJ2-2, with D uncertain. CDR3 length: 13 amino acids. The ends were cut back, 3 bases at V and 5 bases at J, with 7 bases in the middle. Per the germline V gene, CDR1 is KGHSH and CDR2 is LQKENI. The CDR3 nucleotides are TGTGCCAGCTCACCTCTGTTTACCGGGGAGCTGTTTTTT. Residues: CASSPLFTGELFF.

V usage is TRBV5-1 and J usage is TRBJ2-5, with TRBD2 matching 10 bases. CDR1 SGHRS and CDR2 YFSETQ come from the germline V gene. After removal of 0 bases from V and 0 bases from J, the junction contained 8 bases not matched to a gene. This CDR3 has 18 amino acids. CDR3 sequence: CASSLEGIAGGNQETQYF. Written as DNA, the CDR3 is TGCGCCAGCAGCTTGGAGGGTATAGCGGGGGGTAACCAAGAGACCCAGTACTTC.

V usage is TRBV19 and J usage is TRBJ1-2; 7 bases align to TRBD1. The CDR3 sequence is 15 residues long. Germline-derived CDR1 and CDR2 are LNHDA and SQIVND (reference sequence). Germline trimming cut 0 bases from V and 4 bases from J; bases unmatched to any gene: 5. The CDR3 sequence: CASSIDKTGAYGYTF. CDR3 coding DNA: TGTGCCAGTAGTATAGATAAAACAGGGGCCTATGGCTACACCTTC.

The V and J genes are TRBV6-1 and TRBJ1-4; 8 bases map to TRBD1. CDR1 is MNHNS and CDR2 is SASEGT in the germline V gene. V lost 2 bases to trimming and J lost 11 bases; unmatched junction nucleotides: 7. There are 14 residues in the CDR3. CDR3: CASSETQGGGKLFF. For the CDR3, the DNA is TGTGCCAGCAGTGAAACACAGGGGGGCGGGAAACTGTTTTTT.

The rearrangement links TRBV18 to TRBJ2-5; TRBD1 aligns across 7 bases. V shed 1 base, J shed 4 bases, and the junction held 12 bases outside the gene matches. Germline CDR1 is KGHSH and CDR2 is LQKENI. The CDR3 sequence is 17 residues long. CDR3 protein: CASSPLHAQGVRETQYF. For the CDR3, the DNA is TGTGCCAGCTCACCACTCCACGCCCAGGGGGTGAGAGAGACCCAGTACTTC.

V and J are TRBV5-1 and TRBJ1-1, with TRBD1 as a possible D gene (6 bases). V was trimmed by 0 bases and J by 5 bases, leaving 11 bases between them. The CDR3 runs 14 residues. Germline V gives CDR1 SGHRS, CDR2 YFSETQ. The CDR3 DNA reads as TGCGCCAGCAGCTTGGTAGGGGGGGGTACTGAAGCTTTCTTT. It translates to CASSLVGGGTEAFF.

The rearrangement uses TRBV15 and TRBJ2-1; D uncertain. This CDR3 contains 13 residues. CDR1 LNHNV and CDR2 YYDKDF come from the germline V gene (reference sequence). V was shortened by 1 base and J by 4 bases, with 5 bases between the two germline ends. As DNA, the CDR3 is TGTGCCACCAGCAGAGGAGAGTACAATGAGCAGTTCTTC. Its protein is CATSRGEYNEQFF. The variable domain in full, completed from reference TRBV15 and TRBJ2-1, reads DAMVIQNPRYQVTQFGKPVTLSCSQTLNHNVMYWYQQKSSQAPKLLFHYYDKDFNNEADTPDNFQSRRPNTSFCFLDIRSPGLGDTAMYLCATSRGEYNEQFFGPGTRLTVL.

The rearrangement uses TRBV19 and TRBJ1-2, with a tentative D call TRBD1 (6 bases). The CDR3 contains 15 residues. Germline values: CDR1 LNHDA, CDR2 SQIVND (reference sequence). With 3 bases removed from V and 3 bases from J, the gap between germline ends came to 14 bases. CDR3 in amino acids: CASSMGPGAHYGYTF. The CDR3 DNA sequence: TGTGCCAGTAGTATGGGTCCAGGGGCCCACTATGGCTACACCTTC.

The chain joins TRBV2 to TRBJ2-5; 9 positions match TRBD2. Germline CDR1 is SNHLY and CDR2 is FYNNEI. CDR3 length: 19 residues. V shed 0 bases and J 1 base; nucleotides not matched to a gene: 12. The CDR3 protein is CASSEAQGLRGLAQETQYF. The DNA of the CDR3 is TGTGCCAGCAGTGAAGCGCAGGGGCTCCGGGGACTAGCCCAAGAGACCCAGTACTTC.

The J gene is TRBJ1-1, the V gene TRBV4-1, with D unclear. This CDR3 contains 18 residues. With 3 bases removed from V and 1 base from J, the gap between germline ends came to 21 bases. Germline V lookup: CDR1 MGHRA, CDR2 YSYEKL. The CDR3 loop reads CASSQEPAPVAANTEAFF. The DNA for the CDR3 is TGCGCCAGCAGCCAGGAGCCTGCCCCCGTGGCCGCGAACACTGAAGCTTTCTTT.

The J gene is TRBJ1-1, the V gene TRBV10-1, with 9 bases aligning to TRBD1. Per the germline V gene, CDR1 is WNHNN and CDR2 is SYGVQD (reference sequence). Trimming cost V 6 bases and J 3 bases; bases outside gene matches: 5. The CDR3 covers 14 residues. CDR3 DNA sequence: TGCGCCAGCAGGGGGACAGGGTGGGACACTGAAGCTTTCTTT. It yields the protein CASRGTGWDTEAFF.

The chain has TRBV6-1 and TRBJ2-5; 9 nucleotides line up with TRBD1. The CDR3 has 14 residues. Germline trimming cut 5 bases from V and 6 bases from J; bases unmatched to any gene: 7. Germline V CDR1 and CDR2: MNHNS, SASEGT. CDR3 nucleotide sequence: TGTGCCAGCAGTCTGGGGACAGGGATGAAGACCCAGTACTTC. Its protein product is CASSLGTGMKTQYF.

This rearrangement joins TRBV9 to TRBJ2-5; a weak D match, TRBD2 (5 bases). The CDR3 sequence is 17 residues long. CDR1 SGDLS and CDR2 YYNGEE come from the germline V gene. With 0 bases removed from V and 2 bases from J, the gap between germline ends came to 17 bases. CDR3 in amino acids: CASSVAVTGIPQETQYF. The CDR3 region has the DNA TGTGCCAGCAGCGTAGCGGTTACCGGGATTCCTCAAGAGACCCAGTACTTC.

DNA of the CDR3: TGTGCCAGCAGGGGTGGCAGCGACAATGAGCAGTTCTTC. Translating gives CASRGGSDNEQFF. J is TRBJ2-1 and V is TRBV2; D unresolved. V was shortened by 6 bases and J by 5 bases, with 11 bases between the two germline ends. This CDR3 contains 13 residues. CDR1 SNHLY and CDR2 FYNNEI come from the germline V gene.

The chain recombines TRBV27 with TRBJ1-1; TRBD1 might be the D (5 bases). Germline V gene data show CDR1 as MNHEY and CDR2 as SMNVEV (reference sequence). V was cut by 2 bases and J by 1 base, with 14 bases left in between. The length of the CDR3 is 16 residues. The CDR3 nucleotides read TGTGCCAGCAGTTTAAAGGCAGGGCTGACGAACACTGAAGCTTTCTTT. It yields the protein CASSLKAGLTNTEAFF.

This chain links TRBV9 with TRBJ1-4; D gene uncertain. CDR1 SGDLS and CDR2 YYNGEE come from the germline V gene. V was shortened by 0 bases and J by 7 bases, with 13 bases between the two germline ends. The CDR3 sequence is 15 residues long. CDR3 in DNA: TGTGCCAGCAGCGTAGGAGAGGGCGTCGGTGAAAAACTGTTTTTT. The encoded protein is CASSVGEGVGEKLFF.

This chain connects TRBV13 to TRBJ1-5; D call uncertain. This CDR3 has 15 amino acids. With 0 bases removed from V and 3 bases from J, the gap between germline ends came to 9 bases. Germline V lookup: CDR1 PRHDT, CDR2 FYEKMQ (reference sequence). CDR3 DNA: TGTGCCAGCAGCTTAGGCCAGGCGTCCAATCAGCCCCAGCATTTT. Protein: CASSLGQASNQPQHF.

V usage is TRBV19 and J usage is TRBJ2-1; the D is unclear. The germline V and J ends were trimmed by 5 bases and 10 bases, with 15 bases remaining between them. From germline, CDR1 is LNHDA and CDR2 SQIVND (reference sequence). The CDR3 loop spans 13 amino acids. The CDR3 bases are TGTGCCAGTAGTCCTCAGAGGATCCCCGAGCAGTTCTTC. It yields the protein CASSPQRIPEQFF.

V usage is TRBV5-1 and J usage is TRBJ1-4; D unresolved. Germline CDR1 reads SGHRS; CDR2 reads YFSETQ. The length of the CDR3 is 16 residues. Trimming stripped 1 base from V and 3 bases from J, with 13 bases between. CDR3 nucleotides: TGCGCCAGCAGCTTGCGGGGAGGTAGTGCTAATGAAAAACTGTTTTTT. It encodes CASSLRGGSANEKLFF.

This clone appeared a few times. Here the CDR3 reads CASSLKTGRHQETQYF. The CDR3 bases are TGTGCCAGCAGCTTAAAGACAGGGCGTCACCAAGAGACCCAGTACTTC. The chain has TRBV7-9 and TRBJ2-5, with 7 bases identical to TRBD1. V was pared by 2 bases and J by 0 bases, with 6 bases of the junction left unmatched. CDR3 length equals 16 residues. Germline lookup yields CDR1 SEHNR and CDR2 FQNEAQ (reference sequence).

Concerning this clone itself: Germline is not matched at one junction end, which may reflect a read error. CDR3 in amino acids: CASTQFDGGSSYNEQFF. The CDR3, as DNA: TGTGCCAGCACCCAATTTGACGGGGGAAGCTCCTACAATGAGCAGTTCTTC. The chain has TRBV14 and TRBJ2-1; weak D call: TRBD2 (6 bases). This CDR3 comprises 17 residues. CDR1 and CDR2 (germline): SGHDN, FVKESK.